These 24 T cell receptor beta chains originate from one sample sequenced in a study of blood T cells in healthy people across ages. Then a second PCR, running roughly 7 to 11 cycles, was carried out with a sample-barcoded 5' primer and a J-beta primer mix. One entry per CDR3 protein results from TCRdb running MiXCR on the 5' RACE reads. Of about 290,000 distinct CDR3 sequences listed, about 25% are singletons. Sequences were obtained from blood. Source of these receptors: a woman aged 65 to 85 in good health.

V usage is TRBV5-1 and J usage is TRBJ1-1, with TRBD1 matching over 7 bases. The CDR3 length is 13 residues. V lost 0 bases to trimming and J lost 11 bases; unmatched junction nucleotides: 7. Germline V gene data show CDR1 as SGHRS and CDR2 as YFSETQ. CDR3 loop: CASSLEGGRKAFF. The CDR3, as DNA: TGCGCCAGCAGCTTGGAAGGGGGCCGTAAGGCTTTCTTT.

This chain links TRBV5-1 with TRBJ2-1; weak D call: TRBD2 (5 bases). Trimming removed 0 bases at V and 9 bases at J, with 10 bases between. Germline loops: CDR1 SGHRS, CDR2 YFSETQ. The CDR3 contains 13 residues. The CDR3 loop is CASSLVSRGEQFF. CDR3 DNA sequence: TGCGCCAGCAGCTTGGTGTCTCGGGGTGAGCAGTTCTTC.

To note about this clonotype: Relative to the germline gene, one junction end is altered; a read error may explain this. The chain carries TRBV18 and TRBJ2-1; the match to TRBD1 covers 10 bases. Germline values: CDR1 KGHSH, CDR2 LQKENI. This CDR3 region has 15 residues. Here the CDR3 reads CASAPGQGYVNEQFF. The CDR3 DNA is TGTGCCAGCGCACCGGGACAGGGGTATGTCAATGAGCAGTTCTTC.

The chain joins TRBV4-1 to TRBJ1-5; D gene unclear. The germline V gene encodes CDR1 MGHRA and CDR2 YSYEKL. V lost 4 bases and J lost 0, with 10 bases in between. The CDR3 consists of 15 residues. CDR3 bases: TGCGCCAGCAGCCCGGCAGCCGTTAGCAATCAGCCCCAGCATTTT. The encoded protein is CASSPAAVSNQPQHF.

The V call is TRBV5-1, the J call TRBJ1-2; 9 positions agree with TRBD1. Germline V CDR1 and CDR2: SGHRS, YFSETQ. The CDR3 extends over 14 amino acids. Unmatched junction bases numbered 8, after V lost 7 bases and J lost 4 bases. CDR3 DNA: TGCGCCAGCGGGGGACAGGGCGTAAGCTATGGCTACACCTTC. Translation gives CASGGQGVSYGYTF.

V and J are TRBV28 and TRBJ2-1; 7 nucleotides align to TRBD2. Germline V gene data show CDR1 as MDHEN and CDR2 as SYDVKM. V was pared by 7 bases and J by 13 bases, with 13 bases of the junction left unmatched. This CDR3 is built from 13 residues. The CDR3 nucleotides are TGTGCCAGCACCGAGGGAGGGCCTGCTCACCAGTTCTTC. As protein: CASTEGGPAHQFF.

The chain employs TRBV9 and TRBJ2-5; TRBD2 matches at 7 bases. The J call is doubtful: the DNA matches TRBJ2-1 better. This CDR3 spans 14 amino acids. Germline values: CDR1 SGDLS, CDR2 YYNGEE. DNA of the CDR3: TGTGCCAGCAGCCCCCGGGGAGGGTGGAATGAGCAGTTCTTC. Translating gives CASSPRGGWNEQFF.

The rearrangement uses TRBV12-3 or TRBV12-4 and TRBJ1-2, with D possibly matching TRBD1 (6 bases). The CDR3 contains 13 residues. The ends were cut back, 1 base at V and 8 bases at J, with 11 bases in the middle. The CDR3 coding sequence is TGTGCCAGCAGTTTAGGGTGGGGGCTCGGCTACACCTTC. It translates to CASSLGWGLGYTF.

This clonotype was found a few times. The V call is TRBV7-3, the J call TRBJ2-1; 8 bases fit TRBD2. The CDR3 loop spans 15 amino acids. The germline V gene encodes CDR1 SGHTA and CDR2 FQGTGA. The junction had 10 bases not matched to a gene; V was cut back by 5 bases and J by 7 bases. The CDR3 spells CASSPLPGGWNEQFF. DNA of the CDR3: TGTGCCAGCAGCCCCCTGCCGGGAGGGTGGAATGAGCAGTTCTTC.

The chain employs TRBV28 and TRBJ1-1, with 7 bases lining up with TRBD1. V gave up 8 bases and J gave up 3 bases; unmatched junction bases: 12. This CDR3 comprises 15 residues. Per the germline V gene, CDR1 is MDHEN and CDR2 is SYDVKM. The CDR3 region is CASAPVQGRYTEAFF. In nucleotides, the CDR3 is TGTGCCAGCGCCCCTGTACAGGGGAGGTACACTGAAGCTTTCTTT.

This clonotype was seen more than once but under ten times. The chain combines TRBV20-1 with TRBJ2-7; tentative D call: TRBD1 (6 bases). There are 14 residues in the CDR3. Trimming took off 6 bases at V and 0 bases at J, with 15 bases between the two ends. Germline V gene sequence: CDR1 DFQATT, CDR2 SNEGSKA (reference sequence). This CDR3 is CSAAQGSGSYEQYF. CDR3 bases: TGCAGTGCCGCACAGGGTAGTGGCTCCTACGAGCAGTACTTC.

This clonotype was seen a few times. The chain joins TRBV5-1 to TRBJ2-1; D is unclear. In germline, CDR1 is SGHRS, CDR2 YFSETQ. The CDR3 spans 13 residues. V was shortened by 0 bases and J by 4 bases, with 5 bases between the two germline ends. The CDR3 region is CASSLDWYNEQFF. CDR3 nucleotides: TGCGCCAGCAGCTTGGACTGGTACAATGAGCAGTTCTTC.

The chain carries TRBV27 and TRBJ2-2; 7 bases fit TRBD1. The CDR3 is made up of 15 amino acids. The J segment lost 4 bases and the V segment lost 6 bases, leaving 8 bases of the junction unmatched. Per germline, CDR1 MNHEY and CDR2 SMNVEV (reference sequence). This CDR3 is CASSPKTGITGELFF. The CDR3, as DNA: TGTGCCAGCAGCCCAAAGACAGGGATCACCGGGGAGCTGTTTTTT.

This clonotype occurred a few times. V usage is TRBV6-2 or TRBV6-3 and J usage is TRBJ2-3; no definite D call. Looked up from germline, CDR1 is MNHEY and CDR2 is SVGEGT. There are 13 residues in the CDR3. V lost 2 bases and J 10 bases, leaving 13 bases between the germline ends. CDR3 coding DNA: TGTGCCAGCAGTTACGGGGAAGGCCGTCCGCAGTATTTT. It is translated as CASSYGEGRPQYF.

This clonotype occurred many times. V and J are TRBV5-1 and TRBJ2-5; maybe TRBD2 (5 bases). The CDR3 has 13 amino acids. The germline V gene has CDR1 SGHRS and CDR2 YFSETQ. V was pared by 2 bases and J by 4 bases, with 9 bases between. CDR3 coding DNA: TGCGCCAGCAGCTTTACTAGTCCAGAGACCCAGTACTTC. Translated: CASSFTSPETQYF.

The V gene is TRBV4-2, the J gene TRBJ1-2, with a possible D match to TRBD1 (5 bases). There are 14 residues in the CDR3. CDR1 and CDR2 from the germline V gene are LGHNA and YNFKEQ. V lost 3 bases and J lost 4, with 12 bases in between. CDR3 nucleotide sequence: TGTGCCAGCAGCCAGGGGTTAGGGACCTATGGCTACACCTTC. Protein sequence: CASSQGLGTYGYTF.

Only a few counts were recorded for this clonotype. It may be a read error: a sequence one base away is much more abundant. The rearrangement joins TRBV28 to TRBJ2-5, with D unresolved. CDR1 is MDHEN, CDR2 SYDVKM, per germline. There are 12 residues in the CDR3. V was pared by 7 bases and J by 0 bases, with 6 bases between. CDR3 sequence: CASTSYQETQYF. The CDR3 region has the DNA TGTGCCAGCACCTCGTACCAAGAGACCCAGTACTTC.

This sequence joins TRBV7-3 and TRBJ1-3, with D possibly being TRBD1 (6 bases). There are 15 residues in the CDR3. Between the trimmed V and J ends, which lost 5 bases and 0 bases, there was a span of 11 bases. Germline-derived CDR1 and CDR2 are SGHTA and FQGTGA. The DNA for the CDR3 is TGTGCCAGCAGCCGCGGACAGCCCTCTGGAAACACCATATATTTT. It codes for CASSRGQPSGNTIYF.

This clonotype has just one count. This chain links TRBV28 with TRBJ2-4; tentatively, D is TRBD1 (6 bases). V lost 7 bases and J 6 bases, leaving 16 bases between the germline ends. Germline-derived CDR1 and CDR2 are MDHEN and SYDVKM. The CDR3 has 14 residues. The DNA of the CDR3 is TGTGCCAGCACCAAGACAGGCAGGAGAAACATTCAGTACTTC. Translation: CASTKTGRRNIQYF.

There are a few counts of this clonotype. The chain has TRBV10-3 and TRBJ2-2; D may be TRBD2 (6 bases). V gave up 6 bases and J gave up 2 bases, with 13 bases separating them. Germline V gene data show CDR1 as ENHRY and CDR2 as SYGVKD. The CDR3 covers 15 residues. The CDR3 nucleotides are TGTGCCATCAGAAGCGGGTCCCCTAACACCGGGGAGCTGTTTTTT. This encodes CAIRSGSPNTGELFF.

To note about this clonotype: One end of the junction does not line up with germline, which may come from a read error. The chain carries TRBV29-1 and TRBJ2-5, with 14 bases fitting TRBD2. The J call may be in error: the DNA end matches TRBJ2-7 better. The CDR3 consists of 16 residues. Per the germline V gene, CDR1 is SQVTM and CDR2 is ANQGSEA. The CDR3 DNA follows: TGCAGCGTTGGTGGGACTAGCGGGAGAGGTTCCTGCGAGCAGTACTTC. This sequence encodes CSVGGTSGRGSCEQYF.

The chain recombines TRBV5-1 with TRBJ2-3, with a weak D call TRBD2 (5 bases). The CDR3 is 13 amino acids. Germline CDR1 is SGHRS and CDR2 is YFSETQ. V was shortened by 0 bases and J by 6 bases, with 8 bases between the two germline ends. The CDR3 DNA follows: TGCGCCAGCAGCTTGGGAACGGGGGATACGCAGTATTTT. It yields the protein CASSLGTGDTQYF.

The chain is built from TRBV7-9 and TRBJ2-7, with 7 bases fitting TRBD1. Germline values: CDR1 SEHNR, CDR2 FQNEAQ (reference sequence). There are 16 residues in the CDR3. V lost 0 bases to trimming and J lost 0 bases; unmatched junction nucleotides: 5. The CDR3 region has the DNA TGTGCCAGCAGCTTAGCGGGACAGTTAAACTCCTACGAGCAGTACTTC. As protein: CASSLAGQLNSYEQYF.

This rearrangement joins TRBV24-1 to TRBJ2-1; D perhaps matches TRBD2 (5 bases). The CDR3 runs 15 residues. Trimming left V 5 bases short and J 6 bases short, with 16 bases between. Germline loops: CDR1 KGHDR, CDR2 SFDVKD. CDR3 nucleotide sequence: TGTGCCACCAGTGGAGGGCCAAGTTGGGCCAATGAGCAGTTCTTC. Amino acid sequence: CATSGGPSWANEQFF.